This T cell receptor (beta chain) was recovered during a study of T cell changes during pregnancy in multiple sclerosis. The table came from immunoSEQ multiplex PCR; TCRdb's copy has only in-frame clones and leaves some out. The sample has 35,000 to 55,000 clones, 80% to 90% seen once. The source is a female donor with multiple sclerosis, enrolled in a pregnancy study. The material sequenced was CD4+ T cells from peripheral blood mononuclear cells, taken after pregnancy.

This CDR3 is CASSPFRLAGSHEQYF. DNA for the CDR3: TGTGCCAGCTCACCTTTCAGACTAGCGGGGTCCCACGAGCAGTACTTC. The chain employs TRBV18 and TRBJ2-7; TRBD2 agrees at 11 bases. CDR1 and CDR2 (germline): KGHSH, LQKENI. The CDR3 totals 16 residues. Trimming removed 3 bases from V and 5 bases from J; junction bases left unmatched: 9.